This entry lists 3 T cell receptor beta chains sequenced from one sample in a study of cytomegalovirus exposure and HLA in healthy donors. This PCR relied on a set of 60 Vbeta primers and 13 Jbeta primers. Only in-frame clones appear in the TCRdb table, and some are missing; sequencing was by immunoSEQ multiplex PCR. In the table there are over 95,000 clones, under 70% of which are singletons. Sequencing was performed on PBMCs. The receptor source for this set is a man aged 18 to 35 in good health and CMV-seropositive.

This clone has more than one count but fewer than ten. The genes are TRBV2 and TRBJ2-1; the match to TRBD2 covers 7 bases. The CDR3 spans 15 residues. V was pared by 5 bases and J by 0 bases, with 4 bases of the junction left unmatched. Germline values: CDR1 SNHLY, CDR2 FYNNEI. CDR3 protein: CASSKGLYSYNEQFF. Written as DNA, the CDR3 is TGTGCCAGCAGTAAGGGACTATACTCCTACAATGAGCAGTTCTTC. Full variable domain (missing parts from reference TRBV2 and TRBJ2-1): EPEVTQTPSHQVTQMGQEVILRCVPISNHLYFYWYRQILGQKVEFLVSFYNNEISEKSEIFDDQFSVERPDGSNFTLKIRSTKLEDSAMYFCASSKGLYSYNEQFFGPGTRLTVL.

In the case of this clone: One end of the junction fails to match germline, which may point to a read error. The chain couples TRBV7-9 to TRBJ1-2; 7 nucleotides line up with TRBD1. The CDR3 is 15 residues long. Germline V gene sequence: CDR1 SEHNR, CDR2 FQNEAQ (reference sequence). Here the CDR3 reads CASSSSTTGWSRTAF. In DNA form, the CDR3 reads TGTGCCAGCAGCTCTTCGACGACAGGGTGGAGTAGGACAGCCTTC.

V gene TRBV6-5 combines with J gene TRBJ2-5; 7 nucleotides align to TRBD2. The V gene end was trimmed by 6 bases and the J gene end by 11 bases; junction bases not matched to a gene: 12. This CDR3 contains 13 residues. Germline CDR1 and CDR2: MNHEY and SVGAGI. In DNA, the CDR3 is TGTGCCAGCAGACGCGGACTAGGCACCACGCAGTACTTC. Protein sequence: CASRRGLGTTQYF.